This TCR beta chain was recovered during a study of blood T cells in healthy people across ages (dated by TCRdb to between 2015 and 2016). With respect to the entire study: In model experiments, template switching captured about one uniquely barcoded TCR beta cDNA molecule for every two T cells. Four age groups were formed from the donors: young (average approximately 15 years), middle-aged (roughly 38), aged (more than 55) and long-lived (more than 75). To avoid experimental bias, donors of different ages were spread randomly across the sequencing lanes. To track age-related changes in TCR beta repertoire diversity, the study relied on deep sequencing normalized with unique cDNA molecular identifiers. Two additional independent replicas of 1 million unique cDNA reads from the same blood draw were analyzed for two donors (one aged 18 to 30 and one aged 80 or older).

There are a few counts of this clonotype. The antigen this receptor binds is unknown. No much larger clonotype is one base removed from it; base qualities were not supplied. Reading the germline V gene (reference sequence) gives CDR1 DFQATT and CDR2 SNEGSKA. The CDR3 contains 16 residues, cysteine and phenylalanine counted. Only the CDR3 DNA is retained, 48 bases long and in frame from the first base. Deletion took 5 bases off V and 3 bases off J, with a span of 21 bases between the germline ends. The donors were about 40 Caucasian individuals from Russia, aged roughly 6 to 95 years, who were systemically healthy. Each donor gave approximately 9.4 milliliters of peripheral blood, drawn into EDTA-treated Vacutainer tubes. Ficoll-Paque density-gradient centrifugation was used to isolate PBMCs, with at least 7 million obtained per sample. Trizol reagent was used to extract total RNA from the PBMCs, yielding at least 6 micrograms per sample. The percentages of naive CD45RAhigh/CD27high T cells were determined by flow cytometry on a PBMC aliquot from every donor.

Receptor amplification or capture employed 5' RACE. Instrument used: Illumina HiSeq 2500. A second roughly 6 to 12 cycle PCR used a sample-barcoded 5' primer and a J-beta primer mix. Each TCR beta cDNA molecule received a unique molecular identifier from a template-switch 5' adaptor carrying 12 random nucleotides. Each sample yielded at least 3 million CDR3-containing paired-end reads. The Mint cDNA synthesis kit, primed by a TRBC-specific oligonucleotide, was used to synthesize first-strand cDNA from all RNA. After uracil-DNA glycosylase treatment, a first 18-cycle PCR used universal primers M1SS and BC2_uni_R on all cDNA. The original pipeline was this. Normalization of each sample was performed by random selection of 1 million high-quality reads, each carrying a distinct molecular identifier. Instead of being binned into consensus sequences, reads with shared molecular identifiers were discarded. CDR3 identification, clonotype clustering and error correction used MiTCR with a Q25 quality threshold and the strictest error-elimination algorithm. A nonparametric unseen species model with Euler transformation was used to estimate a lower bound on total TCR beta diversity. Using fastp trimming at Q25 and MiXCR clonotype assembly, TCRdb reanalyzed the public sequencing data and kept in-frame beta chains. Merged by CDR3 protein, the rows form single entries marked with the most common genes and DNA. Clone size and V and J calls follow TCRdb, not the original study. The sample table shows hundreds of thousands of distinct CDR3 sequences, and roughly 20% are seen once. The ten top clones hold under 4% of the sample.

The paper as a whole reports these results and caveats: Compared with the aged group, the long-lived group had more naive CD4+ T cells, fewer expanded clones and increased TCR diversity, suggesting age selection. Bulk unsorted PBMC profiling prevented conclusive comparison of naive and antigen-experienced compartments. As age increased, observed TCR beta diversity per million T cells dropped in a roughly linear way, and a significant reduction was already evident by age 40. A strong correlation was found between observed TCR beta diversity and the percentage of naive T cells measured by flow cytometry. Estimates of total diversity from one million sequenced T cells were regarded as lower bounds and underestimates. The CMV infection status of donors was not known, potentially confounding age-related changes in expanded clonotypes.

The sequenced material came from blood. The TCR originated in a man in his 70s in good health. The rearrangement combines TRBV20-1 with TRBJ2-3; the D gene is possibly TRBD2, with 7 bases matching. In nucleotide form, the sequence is TGCAGTGCTGTAAGGGGACACGGGACTACGACAGATACGCAGTATTTT. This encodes CSAVRGHGTTTDTQYF.